Below are 19 T cell receptor beta chains sequenced from a single sample in a study of CD8+CD57+ T cells in acquired aplastic anemia. Profiling that covered TCR beta VDJ and CDR3 relied on genomic DNA as its template. TCRdb called the reads again in MiXCR, with one record for every CDR3 protein. The sample records over 150,000 distinct CDR3 sequences, approximately 50% being singletons. The sample taken for sequencing was sorted CD4+, CD8+, or CD8+CD57+ T cells (not recorded which) from PBMCs. The receptors shown here come from a human donor in good health, serving as a control.

This clonotype was observed a few times. The chain recombines TRBV4-3 with TRBJ2-1; the D is unclear. Trimming stripped 0 bases from V and 5 bases from J, with 8 bases between. The CDR3 spans 14 residues. The germline CDR1 and CDR2 sequences are LGHNA and YSLEER. The CDR3 bases are TGCGCCAGCAGCCAAGAGGGAAAGCACAATGAGCAGTTCTTC. This sequence encodes CASSQEGKHNEQFF.

The chain links TRBV11-3 to TRBJ1-5; D possibly corresponds to TRBD1 (5 bases). V was pared by 4 bases and J by 5 bases, with 24 bases between. The CDR3 has 18 residues. The germline V gene has CDR1 SGHNT and CDR2 YENEEA. Written as DNA, the CDR3 is TGTGCCAGCAGCTCAGCGGGGTGCGCCGGGCAGGGTGATCAGCCCCAGCATTTT. Its translation: CASSSAGCAGQGDQPQHF. Full variable domain (missing parts from reference TRBV11-3 and TRBJ1-5): EAGVVQSPRYKIIEKKQPVAFWCNPISGHNTLYWYLQNLGQGPELLIRYENEEAVDDSQLPKDRFSAERLKGVDSTLKIQPAELGDSAVYLCASSSAGCAGQGDQPQHFGDGTRLSIL.

CDR3 protein: CASSVAFF. CDR3 sequence (DNA): TGTGCCAGCAGCGTAGCTTTCTTT. The chain couples TRBV9 to TRBJ1-1, with no clear D. This CDR3 contains 8 residues. Germline V gives CDR1 SGDLS, CDR2 YYNGEE. With 0 bases removed from V and 12 bases from J, the gap between germline ends came to 0 bases.

The chain couples TRBV7-9 to TRBJ2-7, with no clear D. CDR3 size: 11 residues. CDR1 and CDR2 (germline): SEHNR, FQNEAQ (reference sequence). With 5 bases removed from V and 4 bases from J, the gap between germline ends came to 6 bases. The CDR3 DNA follows: TGTGCCAGCAGCCCCCAATACGAGCAGTACTTC. It specifies CASSPQYEQYF.

Of note for this clonotype: Being one base from a much bigger clone, this may be a read error. V is TRBV4-3 and J is TRBJ1-2; TRBD1 aligns across 7 bases. Germline CDR1 and CDR2: LGHNA and YSLEER. The J segment lost 8 bases and the V segment lost 4 bases, leaving 16 bases of the junction unmatched. This CDR3 contains 16 residues. CDR3 DNA: TGCGCCAGCAGCCCACAAACCTCCGGGACAGAGAACGGCTACACCTTC. Translating gives CASSPQTSGTENGYTF.

This rearrangement joins TRBV29-1 to TRBJ2-3; 13 nucleotides align to TRBD2. Germline CDR1 and CDR2: SQVTM and ANQGSEA. V was clipped by 5 bases and J by 0 bases; unmatched bases: 2. The length of the CDR3 is 15 residues. CDR3 region: CSVRLAGGSTDTQYF. The CDR3 DNA reads as TGCAGCGTTAGACTAGCGGGGGGTAGCACAGATACGCAGTATTTT.

V usage is TRBV20-1 and J usage is TRBJ2-7; 10 nucleotides align to TRBD2. This CDR3 is built from 14 residues. CDR1 is DFQATT, CDR2 SNEGSKA, per germline (reference sequence). Trimming at V came to 5 bases and at J to 4 bases, leaving 8 bases not matched to a gene. The CDR3 protein is CSAPPSSGGYEQYF. DNA for the CDR3: TGCAGTGCTCCTCCTTCTAGCGGGGGATACGAGCAGTACTTC.

The CDR3 sequence: CASSLFVGAEAFF. The CDR3 DNA follows: TGTGCCAGCAGCCTTTTCGTGGGCGCTGAAGCTTTCTTT. V usage is TRBV6-5 and J usage is TRBJ1-1; D is uncertain. Looked up from germline, CDR1 is MNHEY and CDR2 is SVGAGI. Trimming took 6 bases from V and 6 from J, leaving 14 bases between them. The CDR3 totals 13 residues.

This chain links TRBV7-2 with TRBJ1-2; 9 bases map to TRBD1. V shed 2 bases, J shed 3 bases, and the junction held 10 bases outside the gene matches. Germline V gives CDR1 SGHTA, CDR2 FQGNSA. The CDR3 consists of 17 residues. The CDR3 nucleotides are TGTGCCAGCAGCTTAACACAGGGGGCGCGTATCGACTATGGCTACACCTTC. It translates to CASSLTQGARIDYGYTF.

As concerns this clonotype: A read error may be the cause here, since a much bigger clone is one base away. The chain employs TRBV9 and TRBJ2-3; 7 nucleotides match TRBD2. Germline CDR1 SGDLS, CDR2 YYNGEE. The length of the CDR3 is 16 residues. Unmatched junction bases numbered 13, after V lost 7 bases and J lost 2 bases. CDR3 nucleotide sequence: TGTGCCAGCGGTTTAGCGGGTATCGGGTTCACAGATACGCAGTATTTT. Protein: CASGLAGIGFTDTQYF. The whole variable domain, filled in from reference TRBV9 and TRBJ2-3, reads DSGVTQTPKHLITATGQRVTLRCSPRSGDLSVYWYQQSLDQGLQFLIQYYNGEERAKGNILERFSAQQFPDLHSELNLSSLELGDSALYFCASGLAGIGFTDTQYFGPGTRLTVL.

This clonotype appeared many times. This chain links TRBV5-4 with TRBJ1-4; 7 bases are a match to TRBD1. CDR3 length equals 16 residues. V shed 4 bases and J 5 bases; nucleotides not matched to a gene: 11. Germline V gene data show CDR1 as SGHNT and CDR2 as YYREEE (reference sequence). CDR3 coding DNA: TGTGCCAGCAGCCTCGCCCTACAGGGGTCAAATGAAAAACTGTTTTTT. Its protein product is CASSLALQGSNEKLFF.

This clonotype was detected many times. The rearrangement uses TRBV6-2 or TRBV6-3 and TRBJ1-3; D is unresolved. From germline, CDR1 is MNHEY and CDR2 SVGEGT. CDR3 length equals 15 residues. V was pared by 2 bases and J by 0 bases, with 8 bases between. CDR3 residues: CASSYGGVSGNTIYF. CDR3 coding DNA: TGTGCCAGCAGTTACGGTGGGGTCTCTGGAAACACCATATATTTT.

In its sample, this clonotype was seen a few times. The V gene is TRBV5-6, the J gene TRBJ2-2; 7 nucleotides align to TRBD1. The CDR3 contains 22 residues. Germline V gene lookup returns CDR1 SGHDT and CDR2 YYEEEE. V lost 4 bases, J lost 0 bases, and 24 bases stayed unmatched. In nucleotides, the CDR3 is TGTGCCAGCAGCCACCTAAGACAGGGTTCGAGAATCAAAGGAACGAACACCGGGGAGCTGTTTTTT. Its translation is CASSHLRQGSRIKGTNTGELFF.

V is TRBV7-3 and J is TRBJ2-5, with TRBD2 matching 8 bases. Germline CDR1 SGHTA, CDR2 FQGTGA. This CDR3 is 15 amino acids long. V lost 1 base, J lost 5 bases, and 6 bases stayed unmatched. DNA of the CDR3: TGTGCCAGCAGCTTAATAGACGGGGGGGGGGAGACCCAGTACTTC. Translated, it gives CASSLIDGGGETQYF. The full variable domain, with the rest looked up from reference TRBV7-3 and TRBJ2-5, is GAGVSQTPSNKVTEKGKYVELRCDPISGHTALYWYRQSLGQGPEFLIYFQGTGAADDSGLPNDRFFAVRPEGSVSTLKIQRTERGDSAVYLCASSLIDGGGETQYFGPGTRLLVL.

The chain employs TRBV7-6 and TRBJ2-6; 7 bases are a match to TRBD2. The germline V gene encodes CDR1 SGHVS and CDR2 FNYEAQ. The CDR3 sequence is 18 residues long. The junction had 7 bases not matched to a gene; V was cut back by 2 bases and J by 0 bases. The CDR3 loop is CASSLWEGINSGANVLTF. CDR3 nucleotide sequence: TGTGCCAGCAGCTTATGGGAGGGGATAAACTCTGGGGCCAACGTCCTGACTTTC.

This sequence joins TRBV6-2 or TRBV6-3 and TRBJ2-3; unclear D gene. Germline V gives CDR1 MNHEY, CDR2 SVGEGT. The CDR3 spans 14 residues. V lost 7 bases and J 3 bases, leaving 14 bases between the germline ends. CDR3 sequence reads: CASTDLRGTDTQYF. The DNA for the CDR3 is TGTGCCAGCACGGACCTCCGTGGGACAGATACGCAGTATTTT.

The gene calls are TRBV14 and TRBJ2-3; D is ambiguous. CDR3 length equals 18 residues. The V end lost 6 bases, the J end lost 4 bases, and 26 bases lay between the germline ends. Per germline, CDR1 SGHDN and CDR2 FVKESK. The CDR3 sequence is CASSAAPNSWPGPDTQYF. The CDR3 coding sequence is TGTGCCAGCAGTGCTGCCCCGAATAGCTGGCCAGGCCCAGATACGCAGTATTTT.

The chain couples TRBV20-1 to TRBJ1-6, with TRBD1 identical over 8 bases. The CDR3 has 14 amino acids. V was pared by 5 bases and J by 8 bases, with 8 bases of the junction left unmatched. The germline CDR1 and CDR2 sequences are DFQATT and SNEGSKA (reference sequence). The CDR3 nucleotides are TGCAGTGCTGCAACAGGGGGAGATCATTCACCCCTCCACTTT. It codes for CSAATGGDHSPLHF.

The V gene is TRBV7-2, the J gene TRBJ2-4; either TRBD1 or TRBD2 may supply D (8 bases each). V shed 5 bases and J shed 1 base, with 27 bases lying between them. Germline V gene data show CDR1 as SGHTA and CDR2 as FQGNSA. The CDR3 is 20 amino acids. CDR3 sequence reads: CASSLAGGTGGGMAKNIQYF. CDR3 in DNA: TGTGCCAGCAGCCTCGCAGGGGGCACCGGGGGGGGAATGGCCAAAAACATTCAGTACTTC.